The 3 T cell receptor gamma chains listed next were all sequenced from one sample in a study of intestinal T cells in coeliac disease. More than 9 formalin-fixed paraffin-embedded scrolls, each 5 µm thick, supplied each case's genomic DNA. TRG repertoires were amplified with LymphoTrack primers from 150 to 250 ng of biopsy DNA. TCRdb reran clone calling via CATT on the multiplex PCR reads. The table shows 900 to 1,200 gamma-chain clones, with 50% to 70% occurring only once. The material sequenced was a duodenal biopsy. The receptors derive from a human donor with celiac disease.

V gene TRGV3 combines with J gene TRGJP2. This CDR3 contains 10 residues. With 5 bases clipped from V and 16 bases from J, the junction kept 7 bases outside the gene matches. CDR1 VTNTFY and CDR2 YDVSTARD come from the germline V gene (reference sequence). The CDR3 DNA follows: TGTGCCACCTGGGGACACTACAAGACGTTT. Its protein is CATWGHYKTF.

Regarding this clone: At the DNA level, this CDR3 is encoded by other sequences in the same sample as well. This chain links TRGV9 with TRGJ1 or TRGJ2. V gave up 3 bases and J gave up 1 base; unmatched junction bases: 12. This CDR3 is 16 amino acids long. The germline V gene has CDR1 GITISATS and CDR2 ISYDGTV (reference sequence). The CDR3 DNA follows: TGTGCCTTGTGGGAGTGCCTCGCCGTTAATTATTATAAGAAACTCTTT. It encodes CALWECLAVNYYKKLF.

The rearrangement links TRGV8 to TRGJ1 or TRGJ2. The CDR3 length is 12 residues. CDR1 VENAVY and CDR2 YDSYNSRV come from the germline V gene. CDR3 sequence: CAPGIYHYKKLF. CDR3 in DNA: TGTGCACCTGGGATTTACCATTATAAGAAACTCTTT.